The 22 T cell receptor beta chains presented below share a single source sample, sequenced in a study of blood T cell repertoires in COVID-19. Sequenced by immunoSEQ multiplex PCR; TCRdb stores in-frame clones only, minus some. This sample has 97,000 or so clones, with just over 90% found just once. The sequencing sample was made of peripheral blood. The source of these receptors is a man aged 55-75 years with acute or convalescent COVID-19.

The CDR3, as DNA: TGTGCCAGCAGCTTGGTATCGAACACTGAAGCTTTCTTT. Translation: CASSLVSNTEAFF. The V gene is TRBV5-6, the J gene TRBJ1-1; D is undetermined. Trimming stripped 0 bases from V and 1 base from J, with 4 bases between. Looked up from germline, CDR1 is SGHDT and CDR2 is YYEEEE. The CDR3 extends over 13 amino acids. The full variable domain, its missing parts supplied by reference TRBV5-6 and TRBJ1-1, is DAGVTQSPTHLIKTRGQQVTLRCSPKSGHDTVSWYQQALGQGPQFIFQYYEEEERQRGNFPDRFSGHQFPNYSSELNVNALLLGDSALYLCASSLVSNTEAFFGQGTRLTVV.

The genes are TRBV7-9 and TRBJ2-3, with 13 bases fitting TRBD2. CDR1 SEHNR and CDR2 FQNEAQ come from the germline V gene (reference sequence). Unmatched junction bases numbered 10, after V lost 5 bases and J lost 5 bases. The CDR3 contains 17 residues. The CDR3 DNA reads as TGTGCCAGCAGCCCGCGGACTAGCGGGGGTGGTTTAGATACGCAGTATTTT. Translation: CASSPRTSGGGLDTQYF.

This CDR3 reads CALRDRGKCYNSPLHF. The DNA of the CDR3 is TGTGCTCTACGGGACAGGGGGAAGTGTTATAATTCACCCCTCCACTTT. The genes are TRBV27 and TRBJ1-6; TRBD1 matches at 11 bases. The CDR3 contains 16 residues. Germline V gives CDR1 MNHEY, CDR2 SMNVEV (reference sequence).

The chain uses TRBV27 and TRBJ1-2, with a weak D call TRBD1 (6 bases). This CDR3 contains 13 residues. The germline V gene encodes CDR1 MNHEY and CDR2 SMNVEV (reference sequence). Trimming cost V 5 bases and J 3 bases, with 10 bases left between them. CDR3 sequence: CASSPQGDYGYTF. Here the CDR3 DNA reads TGTGCCAGCAGTCCACAGGGTGACTATGGCTACACCTTC.

The chain has TRBV6-5 and TRBJ2-5; maybe TRBD1 (6 bases). Germline CDR1 is MNHEY and CDR2 is SVGAGI. Trimming stripped 3 bases from V and 5 bases from J, with 13 bases between. CDR3 length: 14 residues. CDR3 region: CASSYVQGMETQYF. CDR3 sequence (DNA): TGTGCCAGCAGTTATGTACAGGGAATGGAGACCCAGTACTTC.

This clone occurred once. In nucleotides, the CDR3 is TGTGCCAGCAGCCAAAACAGGGCAACTAATGAAAAACTGTTTTTT. Protein product: CASSQNRATNEKLFF. The chain joins TRBV5-5 to TRBJ1-4, with a weak D call TRBD1 (6 bases). Germline V CDR1 and CDR2: SGHKS, YYEKEE (reference sequence). The CDR3 runs to 15 residues. V shed 4 bases and J shed 0 bases, with 10 bases lying between them.

The chain uses TRBV12-5 and TRBJ1-4; 7 bases line up with TRBD1. The CDR3 is 15 residues long. With V trimmed by 1 base and J by 14 bases, 13 bases remained unmatched. Germline V lookup: CDR1 LGHNT, CDR2 FRNRAP. This chain's CDR3 is CASGLDGTAAPWLFF. In DNA form, the CDR3 reads TGTGCTAGTGGTTTGGACGGGACAGCCGCGCCTTGGCTGTTTTTT.

This clone was observed a handful of times. The genes are TRBV5-4 and TRBJ2-7, with D possibly TRBD1 on 6 matching bases. Trimming removed 0 bases from V and 6 bases from J, with 10 bases in between. Germline V gives CDR1 SGHNT, CDR2 YYREEE (reference sequence). The CDR3 has 13 amino acids. The CDR3: CASSLGDIPEQYF. In DNA form, the CDR3 reads TGTGCCAGCAGCTTGGGGGACATCCCCGAGCAGTACTTC.

The chain combines TRBV7-9 with TRBJ1-1; TRBD1 matches at 8 bases. CDR3 length equals 15 residues. Germline lookup yields CDR1 SEHNR and CDR2 FQNEAQ (reference sequence). With 1 base clipped from V and 1 base from J, the junction kept 2 bases outside the gene matches. CDR3 DNA sequence: TGTGCCAGCAGCTTAGGGACAGGGTGGAACACTGAAGCTTTCTTT. This translates into CASSLGTGWNTEAFF. Looking up the rest from reference TRBV7-9 and TRBJ1-1 gives the full variable domain: DTGVSQNPRHKITKRGQNVTFRCDPISEHNRLYWYRQTLGQGPEFLTYFQNEAQLEKSRLLSDRFSAERPKGSFSTLEIQRTEQGDSAMYLCASSLGTGWNTEAFFGQGTRLTVV.

The J gene is TRBJ2-5, the V gene TRBV11-3, with TRBD2 identical over 10 bases. CDR1 SGHNT and CDR2 YENEEA come from the germline V gene. Trimming removed 5 bases from V and 5 bases from J; junction bases left unmatched: 5. The length of the CDR3 is 14 residues. CDR3 sequence: CASSKGGLAETQYF. Written as DNA, the CDR3 is TGTGCCAGCAGCAAGGGGGGACTAGCGGAGACCCAGTACTTC.

The chain employs TRBV6-2 or TRBV6-3 and TRBJ1-4, with D perhaps matching TRBD1 (6 bases). Per germline, CDR1 MNHEY and CDR2 SVGEGT. Between the trimmed V and J ends, which lost 4 bases and 6 bases, there was a span of 12 bases. This CDR3 is built from 14 residues. CDR3 amino acids: CASSSDRPDEKLFF. CDR3 DNA sequence: TGTGCCAGCAGTTCCGACAGGCCCGATGAAAAACTGTTTTTT.

The chain has TRBV28 and TRBJ2-1; D possibly corresponds to TRBD1 (6 bases). This CDR3 has 16 residues. With 4 bases removed from V and 4 bases from J, the gap between germline ends came to 17 bases. The V gene's germline CDR1 is MDHEN and CDR2 SYDVKM. CDR3 loop: CASSSAGEPGYNEQFF. DNA for the CDR3: TGTGCCAGCAGTTCAGCAGGGGAACCCGGGTACAATGAGCAGTTCTTC.

The J gene is TRBJ1-5, the V gene TRBV5-1; 8 bases are a match to TRBD1. This CDR3 region has 14 residues. The germline V gene encodes CDR1 SGHRS and CDR2 YFSETQ. The V segment lost 4 bases and the J segment 7 bases; nucleotides outside the gene matches: 7. The CDR3 coding sequence is TGCGCCAGCAGCCCGGACAGGGCTGAACAGCCCCAGCATTTT. Protein sequence: CASSPDRAEQPQHF.

V usage is TRBV5-6 and J usage is TRBJ1-2; a weak D match, TRBD1 (5 bases). The CDR3 runs 15 residues. Germline CDR1 and CDR2: SGHDT and YYEEEE. The V and J ends lost 0 bases and 12 bases respectively, with 21 bases between them. CDR3 loop: CASSLDGKQPQGHTF. The CDR3 DNA sequence: TGTGCCAGCAGCTTGGATGGGAAACAGCCCCAGGGTCACACCTTC.

The chain joins TRBV5-1 to TRBJ1-6; 7 bases are a match to TRBD1. Germline CDR1 reads SGHRS; CDR2 reads YFSETQ. This CDR3 is 14 amino acids long. The ends lost 4 bases at V and 7 bases at J; junction bases unmatched: 5. CDR3: CASSVGQKNSPLHF. In DNA, the CDR3 is TGCGCCAGCAGCGTGGGACAGAAAAATTCACCCCTCCACTTT.

This clone was detected once. V and J are TRBV2 and TRBJ1-5, with D perhaps matching TRBD1 (5 bases). This CDR3 spans 13 amino acids. The V end lost 4 bases, the J end lost 5 bases, and 9 bases lay between the germline ends. Per germline, CDR1 SNHLY and CDR2 FYNNEI. CDR3 protein: CASSVGGDQPQHF. Here the CDR3 DNA reads TGTGCCAGCAGTGTCGGAGGGGATCAGCCCCAGCATTTT.

The count of this clone is one. The chain has TRBV2 and TRBJ1-6; TRBD1 matches 12 bases. Per germline, CDR1 SNHLY and CDR2 FYNNEI. The CDR3 is 18 residues long. Germline trimming cut 6 bases from V and 2 bases from J; bases unmatched to any gene: 8. The CDR3 DNA reads TGTGCCAGCAGCCACCGGGACAGGGGGCGGACCTATAATTCACCCCTCCACTTT. This sequence encodes CASSHRDRGRTYNSPLHF.

CDR3 nucleotides: TGTGCCAGCAGCAGACAGGTAATCCTAGCTCAGCCCCAGCATTTT. This sequence encodes CASSRQVILAQPQHF. This chain links TRBV5-6 with TRBJ1-5, with a weak D call TRBD1 (6 bases). Germline CDR1 is SGHDT and CDR2 is YYEEEE. Trimming shortened V by 4 bases and J by 6 bases, and 17 bases separated the two germline ends. The CDR3 is made up of 15 amino acids.

The genes are TRBV2 and TRBJ1-5, with 8 bases aligning to TRBD1. V lost 6 bases and J lost 2; bases outside the gene matches: 9. There are 16 residues in the CDR3. Germline loops: CDR1 SNHLY, CDR2 FYNNEI. CDR3: CASSEIPGGGNQPQHF. The CDR3 DNA sequence: TGTGCCAGCAGCGAAATTCCAGGGGGCGGCAATCAGCCCCAGCATTTT.

Only one count was recorded for this clone. This chain connects TRBV27 to TRBJ1-1; tentatively, D is TRBD1 (6 bases). Trimming took off 5 bases at V and 7 bases at J, with 14 bases between the two ends. This CDR3 comprises 13 residues. Germline V lookup: CDR1 MNHEY, CDR2 SMNVEV (reference sequence). In DNA, the CDR3 is TGTGCCAGCAGTACGACCCAGGGGTATGAAGCTTTCTTT. Residues: CASSTTQGYEAFF.

The rearrangement uses TRBV7-9 and TRBJ1-1, with 7 bases fitting TRBD1. V dropped 3 bases and J dropped 1; count of bases not matched to a gene: 5. This CDR3 comprises 15 residues. Germline V CDR1 and CDR2: SEHNR, FQNEAQ (reference sequence). The DNA of the CDR3 is TGTGCCAGCAGCTTTACCGGGACAGCGAACACTGAAGCTTTCTTT. Encoded protein: CASSFTGTANTEAFF.

The J gene is TRBJ2-2, the V gene TRBV3-1 (or the pseudogene TRBV3-2), with D possibly matching TRBD2 (5 bases). This CDR3 contains 14 residues. Germline values: CDR1 LGHDT, CDR2 YNNKEL (reference sequence). V gave up 1 base and J gave up 5 bases, with 8 bases separating them. The CDR3 region has the DNA TGTGCCAGCAGCCAAGCTGGGGAGACCGGGGAGCTGTTTTTT. This sequence encodes CASSQAGETGELFF.